This entry lists 32 T cell receptor beta chains sequenced from one sample in a study of blood T cell repertoires in COVID-19. The data were produced by immunoSEQ multiplex PCR, yet TCRdb's version contains in-frame clones alone and is incomplete. The sample includes 250,000 to 300,000 clones, around nine tenths of them seen just once. Sequencing input: peripheral blood. Receptor source: a woman in her sixties or seventies with COVID-19, enrolled during active disease.

This clone was seen only once. CDR3 loop: CASRSGQTLNEKLFF. The CDR3 DNA follows: TGTGCCAGCAGGTCGGGACAGACTTTAAATGAAAAACTGTTTTTT. The chain joins TRBV5-6 to TRBJ1-4; TRBD1 aligns across 7 bases. Germline CDR1 and CDR2: SGHDT and YYEEEE. The CDR3 is made up of 15 amino acids. J lost 5 bases, V lost 5 bases, and 9 bases had no gene match.

This clone was seen only once. The rearrangement links TRBV20-1 to TRBJ1-2, with D unresolved. Deletions cut 6 bases from V and 10 bases from J, with 15 bases between. The germline CDR1 and CDR2 sequences are DFQATT and SNEGSKA (reference sequence). This CDR3 contains 11 residues. The CDR3 spells CSADGDRVYTF. In DNA, the CDR3 is TGCAGTGCCGACGGGGATCGGGTCTACACCTTC.

The chain has TRBV2 and TRBJ1-5, with TRBD1 matching 8 bases. Germline V lookup: CDR1 SNHLY, CDR2 FYNNEI. There are 15 residues in the CDR3. After removal of 5 bases from V and 4 bases from J, the junction contained 7 bases not matched to a gene. The CDR3 sequence: CASSPRTGSNQPQHF. The CDR3 nucleotides are TGTGCCAGCAGTCCGAGGACAGGGTCTAATCAGCCCCAGCATTTT. The whole variable domain, remainder taken from reference TRBV2 and TRBJ1-5, is EPEVTQTPSHQVTQMGQEVILRCVPISNHLYFYWYRQILGQKVEFLVSFYNNEISEKSEIFDDQFSVERPDGSNFTLKIRSTKLEDSAMYFCASSPRTGSNQPQHFGDGTRLSIL.

The CDR3 DNA reads TGCAGTGTGGGGCGGCGGGGGCCCCAAGAGACCCAGTACTTC. It translates to CSVGRRGPQETQYF. This chain uses TRBV29-1 with TRBJ2-5, with TRBD2 as a possible D gene (7 bases). This CDR3 is built from 14 residues. Germline V lookup: CDR1 SQVTM, CDR2 ANQGSEA. Full variable domain (outside the CDR3, taken from reference TRBV29-1 and TRBJ2-5): SAVISQKPSRDICQRGTSLTIQCQVDSQVTMMFWYRQQPGQSLTLIATANQGSEATYESGFVIDKFPISRPNLTFSTLTVSNMSPEDSSIYLCSVGRRGPQETQYFGPGTRLLVL.

V and J are TRBV24-1 and TRBJ2-3; possibly TRBD2 for D (6 bases). The CDR3 sequence is 13 residues long. V shed 10 bases and J shed 5 bases, with 15 bases lying between them. Germline CDR1 and CDR2: KGHDR and SFDVKD. CDR3 sequence: CATGVTAGDTQYF. CDR3 DNA: TGTGCCACTGGGGTAACAGCGGGAGATACGCAGTATTTT.

The gene calls are TRBV6-6 and TRBJ1-2; a weak D match, TRBD1 (5 bases). V was clipped by 7 bases and J by 1 base, with 19 bases between them. The CDR3 is made up of 16 amino acids. Germline loops: CDR1 MNHNY, CDR2 SVGAGI (reference sequence). In DNA form, the CDR3 reads TGTGCCAGCACCGAATCCCAGGTGGGGGGTAACTATGGCTACACCTTC. Translation gives CASTESQVGGNYGYTF.

The genes are TRBV9 and TRBJ1-3; perhaps TRBD1 as D (5 bases). With 1 base removed from V and 4 bases from J, the gap between germline ends came to 12 bases. The CDR3 covers 15 residues. Germline CDR1 and CDR2: SGDLS and YYNGEE. CDR3 nucleotides: TGTGCCAGCAGCGTACGGGCAGGGTCGGGAAACACCATATATTTT. The encoded protein is CASSVRAGSGNTIYF.

The chain employs TRBV12-3 or TRBV12-4 and TRBJ1-2; D ambiguous. CDR3 length: 13 residues. The ends were cut back, 5 bases at V and 1 base at J, with 8 bases in the middle. The CDR3 region is CASSTTLNYGYTF. As DNA, the CDR3 is TGTGCCAGCAGTACGACACTTAACTATGGCTACACCTTC.

The V call is TRBV10-3, the J call TRBJ2-7, with a tentative D call TRBD1 (6 bases). Per the germline V gene, CDR1 is ENHRY and CDR2 is SYGVKD. The CDR3 contains 15 residues. V was pared by 3 bases and J by 1 base, with 13 bases between. The CDR3 bases are TGTGCCATCAGTGATAGGACAGCGGCATCCTACGAGCAGTACTTC. Translating gives CAISDRTAASYEQYF.

This clone was found a few times. The chain combines TRBV2 with TRBJ1-5; no definite D call. The germline V gene has CDR1 SNHLY and CDR2 FYNNEI. V lost 6 bases to trimming and J lost 4 bases, with 7 bases between them. The CDR3 runs 12 residues. CDR3 sequence: CASSLRNQPQHF. The CDR3 coding sequence is TGTGCCAGCAGCCTCAGAAATCAGCCCCAGCATTTT.

The chain links TRBV7-2 to TRBJ2-7, with D possibly matching TRBD2 (7 bases). The germline gives CDR1 SGHTA, CDR2 FQGNSA. V was cut by 4 bases and J by 4 bases, with 20 bases left in between. This CDR3 is built from 16 residues. In DNA, the CDR3 is TGTGCCAGCAGCTACAATTTTGGGGGGGGCTTATACGAGCAGTACTTC. Residues: CASSYNFGGGLYEQYF.

The chain carries TRBV5-4 and TRBJ1-2; tentatively, D is TRBD1 (5 bases). The germline CDR1 and CDR2 sequences are SGHNT and YYREEE (reference sequence). Trimming removed 5 bases at V and 1 base at J, with 12 bases between. The CDR3 has 14 residues. The CDR3: CASSIADINYGYTF. The CDR3, as DNA: TGTGCCAGCAGTATAGCGGACATTAACTATGGCTACACCTTC.

The J gene is TRBJ2-7, the V gene TRBV9; 13 positions match TRBD2. Trimming cost V 1 base and J 1 base; bases outside gene matches: 11. The germline gives CDR1 SGDLS, CDR2 YYNGEE. The length of the CDR3 is 19 residues. The CDR3 loop is CASSVQLRGLAGVSYEQYF. In nucleotides, the CDR3 is TGTGCCAGCAGCGTACAACTTCGAGGACTAGCGGGGGTTTCCTACGAGCAGTACTTC.

The chain recombines TRBV5-4 with TRBJ1-2, with 7 nucleotides matching TRBD1. Germline CDR1 SGHNT, CDR2 YYREEE (reference sequence). This CDR3 contains 18 residues. V dropped 6 bases and J dropped 8; count of bases not matched to a gene: 25. The CDR3 region has the DNA TGTGCCAGCAACATCGGGACAGACTACCCGGGTCTTAGGGGGGGCTACACCTTC. This encodes CASNIGTDYPGLRGGYTF.

V usage is TRBV23-1 and J usage is TRBJ1-1; weak D call: TRBD1 (6 bases). TRBV23-1 is an ORF for which the function is uncertain. V lost 3 bases, J lost 0 bases, and 14 bases lay in between. There are 16 residues in the CDR3. The CDR3 here is CASSHGGGGMNTEAFF. The DNA of the CDR3 is TGCGCCAGCAGTCATGGGGGAGGGGGGATGAACACTGAAGCTTTCTTT.

This sequence joins TRBV5-4 and TRBJ2-7, with D tentatively TRBD1 (5 bases). Germline CDR1 and CDR2: SGHNT and YYREEE (reference sequence). CDR3 length equals 12 residues. The V end lost 1 base, the J end lost 6 bases, and 8 bases lay between the germline ends. CDR3 protein: CASSLTGVEQYF. The CDR3 DNA reads as TGTGCCAGCAGCTTGACAGGTGTCGAGCAGTACTTC.

The V call is TRBV7-2, the J call TRBJ2-7; D may be TRBD1 (6 bases). V was clipped by 7 bases and J by 4 bases, with 20 bases between them. Germline CDR1 SGHTA, CDR2 FQGNSA. The CDR3 covers 15 residues. In DNA form, the CDR3 reads TGTGCCAGCACCCGGACAGCCTCCGAAGAGTACGAGCAGTACTTC. Its protein is CASTRTASEEYEQYF.

This clone was counted only a few times. The chain combines TRBV9 with TRBJ1-3; D perhaps matches TRBD1 (6 bases). Germline V lookup: CDR1 SGDLS, CDR2 YYNGEE. V was pared by 3 bases and J by 0 bases, with 13 bases between. The CDR3 has 16 residues. The CDR3 DNA follows: TGTGCCAGCAGCGACCGGACAGACCACTCTGGAAACACCATATATTTT. Its translation is CASSDRTDHSGNTIYF.

At least ten counts were recorded for this clone. The sample holds other DNA sequences that translate to the same CDR3. The rearrangement uses TRBV5-1 and TRBJ2-5; 8 bases are shared with TRBD1. V shed 0 bases and J 5 bases; nucleotides not matched to a gene: 0. The CDR3 totals 13 residues. CDR1 and CDR2 from the germline V gene are SGHRS and YFSETQ. The CDR3: CASSLGQGETQYF. Written as DNA, the CDR3 is TGCGCCAGCAGCTTGGGACAGGGGGAGACCCAGTACTTC. Full variable domain (outside the CDR3, taken from reference TRBV5-1 and TRBJ2-5): KAGVTQTPRYLIKTRGQQVTLSCSPISGHRSVSWYQQTPGQGLQFLFEYFSETQRNKGNFPGRFSGRQFSNSRSEMNVSTLELGDSALYLCASSLGQGETQYFGPGTRLLVL.

This chain links TRBV30 with TRBJ1-4; TRBD1 aligns across 7 bases. Germline CDR1 GTSNPN, CDR2 SVGIG (reference sequence). The CDR3 covers 13 residues. V trimming: 6 bases; J trimming: 5 bases; junction bases outside the gene matches: 6. CDR3 amino acids: CACRGRGNEKLFF. CDR3 bases: TGTGCCTGCCGGGGCAGGGGGAATGAAAAACTGTTTTTT.

This clone was counted between two and nine times. V gene TRBV7-9 combines with J gene TRBJ1-5; no clear D. The CDR3 runs 12 residues. Germline CDR1 reads SEHNR; CDR2 reads FQNEAQ (reference sequence). Trimming removed 5 bases from V and 7 bases from J, with 9 bases in between. In nucleotides, the CDR3 is TGTGCCAGCAGCATAGATATACAGCCCCAGCATTTT. Protein: CASSIDIQPQHF.

This chain links TRBV4-1 with TRBJ2-1; 9 bases match TRBD2. Germline loops: CDR1 MGHRA, CDR2 YSYEKL. CDR3 length: 16 residues. V trimming: 0 bases; J trimming: 7 bases; junction bases outside the gene matches: 7. CDR3 nucleotides: TGCGCCAGCAGCCAAGAGCTGGCGGGGGGGCTTAATGAGCAGTTCTTC. Protein product: CASSQELAGGLNEQFF.

The chain employs TRBV7-9 and TRBJ2-7; D is possibly TRBD1 (6 bases). The CDR3 consists of 13 residues. The V gene's germline CDR1 is SEHNR and CDR2 FQNEAQ (reference sequence). The V end was cut by 5 bases, the J end by 5 bases, with 13 bases between. The DNA for the CDR3 is TGTGCCAGCAGCAGGGCAGGGGTCGACGAGCAGTACTTC. As protein: CASSRAGVDEQYF.

This chain joins TRBV15 and TRBJ1-2, with 7 bases aligning to TRBD1. The CDR3 contains 14 residues. Germline-derived CDR1 and CDR2 are LNHNV and YYDKDF (reference sequence). The J segment lost 3 bases and the V segment lost 7 bases, leaving 8 bases of the junction unmatched. CDR3 in amino acids: CATTRDRSDYGYTF. CDR3 nucleotides: TGTGCCACCACGAGGGACAGATCAGACTATGGCTACACCTTC.

The chain recombines TRBV6-2 or TRBV6-3 with TRBJ1-6; a possible D gene is TRBD1 (6 bases). This CDR3 region has 15 residues. Trimming cost V 0 bases and J 7 bases, with 10 bases left between them. CDR1 and CDR2 (germline): MNHEY, SVGEGT. The CDR3 spells CASSYSETGNSPLHF. Here the CDR3 DNA reads TGTGCCAGCAGTTACTCGGAGACAGGAAATTCACCCCTCCACTTT.

This chain connects TRBV10-3 to TRBJ2-2, with TRBD1 matching 9 bases. Germline V gives CDR1 ENHRY, CDR2 SYGVKD. The junction had 10 bases not matched to a gene; V was cut back by 4 bases and J by 1 base. This CDR3 region has 18 residues. For the CDR3, the DNA is TGTGCCATCAGTGTAACCCCTCCGGGACAGGGGAACACCGGGGAGCTGTTTTTT. Residues: CAISVTPPGQGNTGELFF.

The chain recombines TRBV9 with TRBJ2-7; 9 bases line up with TRBD1. Unmatched junction bases numbered 8, after V lost 3 bases and J lost 1 base. This CDR3 is built from 16 residues. CDR1 is SGDLS, CDR2 YYNGEE, per germline. The CDR3: CASSARGDRASYEQYF. CDR3 nucleotides: TGTGCCAGCAGCGCCAGGGGGGACAGGGCTTCCTACGAGCAGTACTTC. The variable domain in full, with the rest retrieved from reference TRBV9 and TRBJ2-7, is DSGVTQTPKHLITATGQRVTLRCSPRSGDLSVYWYQQSLDQGLQFLIQYYNGEERAKGNILERFSAQQFPDLHSELNLSSLELGDSALYFCASSARGDRASYEQYFGPGTRLTVT.

J is TRBJ2-7 and V is TRBV6-5, with 7 positions matching TRBD2. The CDR3 length is 11 residues. With V trimmed by 7 bases and J by 8 bases, 5 bases remained unmatched. CDR1 and CDR2 from the germline V gene are MNHEY and SVGAGI. The CDR3 DNA is TGTGCCAGCATTGGGGGGGTAAAGCAGTACTTC. Its protein product is CASIGGVKQYF.

This clone was seen only a few times. J is TRBJ2-7 and V is TRBV5-4, with TRBD2 matching 10 bases. V shed 3 bases and J 6 bases; nucleotides not matched to a gene: 9. The CDR3 consists of 15 residues. The germline gives CDR1 SGHNT, CDR2 YYREEE (reference sequence). CDR3 loop: CASSSLTSGAFEQYF. The CDR3 DNA sequence: TGTGCCAGCAGCTCGCTCACTAGCGGGGCCTTCGAGCAGTACTTC.

The chain has TRBV5-1 and TRBJ2-2, with D unresolved. V gave up 0 bases and J gave up 2 bases, with 8 bases separating them. The CDR3 sequence is 15 residues long. The germline V gene has CDR1 SGHRS and CDR2 YFSETQ. CDR3 DNA: TGCGCCAGCAGCTTGGGTGAGGCTAACACCGGGGAGCTGTTTTTT. It specifies CASSLGEANTGELFF.

This clone was picked up many times. This rearrangement joins TRBV27 to TRBJ2-3; D might be TRBD2 (5 bases). The CDR3 totals 15 residues. Trimming shortened V by 3 bases and J by 0 bases, and 10 bases separated the two germline ends. Germline V gene sequence: CDR1 MNHEY, CDR2 SMNVEV (reference sequence). The CDR3 region is CASSFQAASTDTQYF. CDR3 bases: TGTGCCAGCAGTTTCCAAGCGGCTAGCACAGATACGCAGTATTTT.

The chain joins TRBV30 to TRBJ1-6; the D gene is possibly TRBD1 (6 bases). With 5 bases removed from V and 6 bases from J, the gap between germline ends came to 11 bases. In germline, CDR1 is GTSNPN, CDR2 SVGIG (reference sequence). The CDR3 totals 13 residues. The CDR3 coding sequence is TGTGCCTGGGGACAGACTCCTAATTCACCCCTCCACTTT. Translated, it gives CAWGQTPNSPLHF.